The text below deals with one T cell receptor beta chain. The data belong to a study of blood T cell repertoires in COVID-19. Whole-study context: Samples of COVID-19 (acute and convalescent) were obtained from the United States, Italy and Spain.

The germline CDR1 and CDR2 sequences are LNHDA and SQIVND (reference sequence). CDR3 length: 13 amino acids. Deletions cut 8 bases from V and 1 base from J, with 11 bases between. Recruited during active infection, patients (from Seattle) were subsequently followed longitudinally. Methods used by the authors: Amplification from reference gene primers served as the basis for estimated nucleated cell counts. Sequencing used immunoSEQ multiplex PCR; TCRdb keeps in-frame clones, though not all of them. V and J calls and clone size are given by that table; D and trimming were obtained from the DNA. The sample yields roughly 500,000 clones, roughly nine tenths seen once.

This TCR was recovered from a man between 18 and 29 years old with COVID-19, enrolled during active disease. This sequence joins TRBV19 and TRBJ1-1; D remains unclear. The specimen sequenced was peripheral blood. This CDR3 is CASSGAENTEAFF. CDR3 nucleotide sequence: TGTGCCAGTTCCGGTGCCGAGAACACTGAAGCTTTCTTT.